The 22 T cell receptor beta chains in this list originate from one sample, sequenced in a study of blood T cell repertoires in COVID-19. Clones were read by immunoSEQ multiplex PCR, and TCRdb kept only the in-frame ones, dropping some. Found here are some 40,000 clones, just under 80% of them singletons; the top ten hold roughly 40%. Sequencing was done on a sample of peripheral blood. The origin of the receptors is a man at least 80 years old with active or convalescent COVID-19.

The chain recombines TRBV20-1 with TRBJ2-3; D gene ambiguous. This CDR3 has 13 amino acids. Germline CDR1 and CDR2: DFQATT and SNEGSKA (reference sequence). Trimming took off 3 bases at V and 0 bases at J, with 7 bases between the two ends. CDR3 in amino acids: CSASPVSTDTQYF. The CDR3 bases are TGCAGTGCTAGTCCAGTGAGCACAGATACGCAGTATTTT.

Of note for this clone: The sample has other DNA sequences that encode this CDR3 too. The gene calls are TRBV7-2 and TRBJ2-7; TRBD1 matches at 9 bases. Germline trimming cut 1 base from V and 2 bases from J; bases unmatched to any gene: 6. The CDR3 runs 16 residues. In germline, CDR1 is SGHTA, CDR2 FQGNSA. The CDR3 region is CASSLGGGTGPYEQYF. DNA for the CDR3: TGTGCCAGCAGCTTAGGGGGGGGGACAGGGCCCTACGAGCAGTACTTC.

The CDR3 here is CASSLSGGSYTEAFF. Written as DNA, the CDR3 is TGTGCCAGCAGTCTCAGTGGAGGGTCGTACACTGAAGCTTTCTTT. The chain recombines TRBV14 with TRBJ1-1; D remains ambiguous. The CDR3 runs to 15 residues. Germline assignment: CDR1 SGHDN and CDR2 FVKESK. Deletions cut 6 bases from V and 3 bases from J, with 17 bases between.

V gene TRBV19 combines with J gene TRBJ2-7; the D is unclear. The germline CDR1 and CDR2 sequences are LNHDA and SQIVND (reference sequence). Trimming pared 6 bases from V and 3 bases from J, leaving 6 bases between. The CDR3 covers 11 residues. The CDR3, as DNA: TGTGCCAGTAGGGGCAGCTACGAGCAGTACTTC. As protein: CASRGSYEQYF.

The J gene is TRBJ2-5, the V gene TRBV5-6, with TRBD2 identical over 9 bases. Germline CDR1 and CDR2: SGHDT and YYEEEE. This CDR3 has 16 residues. V shed 3 bases and J 1 base; nucleotides not matched to a gene: 7. CDR3 sequence (DNA): TGTGCCAGCAGCTCTGAGCGGGGGGCGGGCCAAGAGACCCAGTACTTC. It encodes CASSSERGAGQETQYF.

The chain joins TRBV5-4 to TRBJ2-3; TRBD2 matches 11 bases. This CDR3 is 16 amino acids long. Trimming took 4 bases from V and 2 from J; bases not matched to a gene: 6. CDR1 and CDR2 from the germline V gene are SGHNT and YYREEE (reference sequence). CDR3 protein: CASSPIAGGITDTQYF. The CDR3 DNA reads TGTGCCAGCAGCCCGATAGCGGGGGGGATCACAGATACGCAGTATTTT.

This clone showed up just a few times. V gene TRBV14 combines with J gene TRBJ2-7, with TRBD1 matching over 7 bases. V lost 1 base, J lost 2 bases, and 5 bases stayed unmatched. CDR1 SGHDN and CDR2 FVKESK come from the germline V gene. The CDR3 loop spans 15 amino acids. The CDR3 DNA reads as TGTGCCAGCAGCCAAGCATCCACAGGGGCCTACGAGCAGTACTTC. Amino acids: CASSQASTGAYEQYF.

This chain joins TRBV2 and TRBJ2-7; 8 bases align to TRBD2. Germline assignment: CDR1 SNHLY and CDR2 FYNNEI. V lost 2 bases, J lost 4 bases, and 10 bases stayed unmatched. The CDR3 contains 16 residues. CDR3 residues: CASSENGRGEAYEQYF. For the CDR3, the DNA is TGTGCCAGCAGTGAAAATGGGCGGGGGGAGGCGTACGAGCAGTACTTC.

The chain employs TRBV5-1 and TRBJ1-2, with 9 bases that match TRBD1. The CDR3 sequence is 15 residues long. Trimming took 1 base from V and 6 from J; bases not matched to a gene: 7. Germline loops: CDR1 SGHRS, CDR2 YFSETQ. This chain's CDR3 is CASSLIGQGSHGYTF. The CDR3 bases are TGCGCCAGCAGCTTGATAGGACAGGGGAGTCATGGCTACACCTTC.

This sequence joins TRBV18 and TRBJ2-7; perhaps TRBD1 as D (6 bases). With 4 bases removed from V and 2 bases from J, the gap between germline ends came to 12 bases. The CDR3 totals 14 residues. Germline assignment: CDR1 KGHSH and CDR2 LQKENI. The CDR3 DNA is TGTGCCAGCTCACTCGGACAGACTACCTACGAGCAGTACTTC. It specifies CASSLGQTTYEQYF.

This chain joins TRBV27 and TRBJ1-6; 10 bases align to TRBD1. The ends lost 2 bases at V and 8 bases at J; junction bases unmatched: 9. This CDR3 is built from 17 residues. Germline lookup yields CDR1 MNHEY and CDR2 SMNVEV (reference sequence). Here the CDR3 reads CASSLRPGQGNHSPLHF. The CDR3 region has the DNA TGTGCCAGCAGTTTAAGGCCGGGACAGGGGAATCATTCACCCCTCCACTTT.

This chain links TRBV18 with TRBJ2-1, with TRBD1 matching over 11 bases. J lost 11 bases, V lost 1 base, and 1 base had no gene match. The length of the CDR3 is 13 residues. Germline CDR1 KGHSH, CDR2 LQKENI. As DNA, the CDR3 is TGTGCCAGCTCACCACTGGACAGGGGGCAGCAGTTCTTC. Protein sequence: CASSPLDRGQQFF.

In this sample, this clone turned up once. The rearrangement uses TRBV12-3 or TRBV12-4 and TRBJ1-1, with 11 positions matching TRBD1. The CDR3 has 13 residues. V lost 10 bases to trimming and J lost 3 bases; unmatched junction nucleotides: 4. As DNA, the CDR3 is TGTGCCACGGACAGGGGGCCCTACACTGAAGCTTTCTTT. It translates to CATDRGPYTEAFF.

V is TRBV29-1 and J is TRBJ2-1; TRBD2 agrees at 16 bases. Germline V CDR1 and CDR2: SQVTM, ANQGSEA. This CDR3 contains 17 residues. The trim removed 0 bases at V and 9 bases at J, leaving 8 bases unmatched. Here the CDR3 reads CSVEDWGLAGGSGEQFF. The CDR3 DNA sequence: TGCAGCGTTGAAGATTGGGGACTAGCGGGAGGGTCGGGTGAGCAGTTCTTC.

The chain uses TRBV9 and TRBJ2-2; D may be TRBD1 (5 bases). The CDR3 length is 17 residues. Germline V gene sequence: CDR1 SGDLS, CDR2 YYNGEE. The V gene lost 0 bases and the J gene lost 5 bases, with 17 bases spanning the gap. CDR3 in DNA: TGTGCCAGCAGCGTAGAGAGTGGGGCGTTGGGGACCGGGGAGCTGTTTTTT. Encoded protein: CASSVESGALGTGELFF.

The chain is built from TRBV24-1 and TRBJ2-5, with 8 bases matching TRBD1. Germline V lookup: CDR1 KGHDR, CDR2 SFDVKD. V gave up 5 bases and J gave up 5 bases; unmatched junction bases: 9. CDR3 length: 15 residues. CDR3 coding DNA: TGTGCCACCAGTGCCGCTGGACAGGGCGGGGAGACCCAGTACTTC. Translation gives CATSAAGQGGETQYF.

The chain is built from TRBV27 and TRBJ2-5; 7 positions match TRBD2. The CDR3 loop spans 15 amino acids. The J segment lost 4 bases and the V segment lost 3 bases, leaving 8 bases of the junction unmatched. Germline V gene data show CDR1 as MNHEY and CDR2 as SMNVEV (reference sequence). The CDR3 DNA reads as TGTGCCAGCAGTTTTAGGTCAGGGAGGGGAGAGACCCAGTACTTC. Protein sequence: CASSFRSGRGETQYF.

This clone was seen only a few times. Other DNA sequences within the sample encode an identical CDR3. The genes are TRBV28 and TRBJ2-7; D gene ambiguous. The CDR3 length is 12 residues. Germline V gene lookup returns CDR1 MDHEN and CDR2 SYDVKM. V gave up 3 bases and J gave up 3 bases, with 6 bases separating them. The CDR3 coding sequence is TGTGCCAGCAGTTTCCAGAACTACGAGCAGTACTTC. This gives the protein CASSFQNYEQYF.

This chain connects TRBV9 to TRBJ1-3, with D possibly matching TRBD1 (5 bases). CDR3 size: 16 residues. V dropped 0 bases and J dropped 2 bases, with 12 bases sitting between them. Germline V gene lookup returns CDR1 SGDLS and CDR2 YYNGEE. DNA of the CDR3: TGTGCCAGCAGCGTAGATCCCAGGGCGGCTGGAAACACCATATATTTT. Translated: CASSVDPRAAGNTIYF.

The V gene is TRBV18, the J gene TRBJ2-3; D is unclear. The V and J ends lost 6 bases and 0 bases respectively, with 10 bases between them. The CDR3 contains 14 residues. Germline V gives CDR1 KGHSH, CDR2 LQKENI. CDR3 in amino acids: CASSISTSTDTQYF. The CDR3 coding sequence is TGTGCCAGCTCGATCTCCACTAGCACAGATACGCAGTATTTT.

The chain carries TRBV6-5 and TRBJ2-3; 9 bases agree with TRBD1. Per the germline V gene, CDR1 is MNHEY and CDR2 is SVGAGI. CDR3 size: 14 residues. V shed 8 bases, J shed 3 bases, and the junction held 6 bases outside the gene matches. This chain's CDR3 is CASRETGGTDTQYF. The CDR3 nucleotides are TGTGCCAGCCGGGAGACAGGGGGAACAGATACGCAGTATTTT.

In this sample, this clone turned up once. The chain has TRBV7-9 and TRBJ2-1; maybe TRBD2 (6 bases). The CDR3 has 19 amino acids. CDR1 is SEHNR, CDR2 FQNEAQ, per germline (reference sequence). The V end was cut by 5 bases, the J end by 4 bases, with 27 bases between. CDR3 protein: CASSPGRYGSSEIYNEQFF. Written as DNA, the CDR3 is TGTGCCAGCAGCCCCGGAAGGTATGGCTCTAGCGAGATATACAATGAGCAGTTCTTC.